This T cell receptor (beta chain) was profiled in a study of blood T cell repertoires in COVID-19. V shed 1 base and J 8 bases; nucleotides not matched to a gene: 3. This CDR3 comprises 13 residues. Some clones are missing from TCRdb's copy, which holds only in-frame ones; the method was immunoSEQ multiplex PCR. The sample lists a few hundred thousand clones, roughly 90% seen once, with approximately 0.93% in the top ten. The source of this sequence is a woman in her twenties or thirties who had recovered from COVID-19. This chain connects TRBV12-3 or TRBV12-4 to TRBJ1-2; TRBD1 aligns across 8 bases. The specimen was PBMCs or T cells enriched from blood (not recorded which). CDR3 loop: CASSLGAGGGYTF. The CDR3, as DNA: TGTGCCAGCAGTTTAGGGGCAGGGGGCGGCTACACCTTC.